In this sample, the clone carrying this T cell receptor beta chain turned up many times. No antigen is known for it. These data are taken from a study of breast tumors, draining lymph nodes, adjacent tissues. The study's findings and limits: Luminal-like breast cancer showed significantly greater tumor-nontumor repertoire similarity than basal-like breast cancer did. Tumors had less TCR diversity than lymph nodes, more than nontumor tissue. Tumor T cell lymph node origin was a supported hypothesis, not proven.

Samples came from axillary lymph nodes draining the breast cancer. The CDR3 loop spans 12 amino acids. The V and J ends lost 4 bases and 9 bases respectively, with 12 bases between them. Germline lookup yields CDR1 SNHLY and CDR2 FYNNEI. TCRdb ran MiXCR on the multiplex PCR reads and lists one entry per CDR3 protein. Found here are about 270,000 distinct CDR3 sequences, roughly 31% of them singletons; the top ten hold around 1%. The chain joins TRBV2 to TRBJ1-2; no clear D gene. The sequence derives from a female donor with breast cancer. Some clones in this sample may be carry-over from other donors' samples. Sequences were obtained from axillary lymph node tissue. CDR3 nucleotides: TGTGCCAGCAGTGTCCGGCCTGGGAGCTACACCTTC. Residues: CASSVRPGSYTF. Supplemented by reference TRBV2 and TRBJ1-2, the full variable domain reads EPEVTQTPSHQVTQMGQEVILRCVPISNHLYFYWYRQILGQKVEFLVSFYNNEISEKSEIFDDQFSVERPDGSNFTLKIRSTKLEDSAMYFCASSVRPGSYTFGSGTRLTVV.